The 5 T cell receptor beta chains reported below all come from one sample, sequenced in a study. A single record per CDR3 protein comes from TCRdb applying MiXCR to the 5' RACE reads. The sample lists 9,500 to 12,000 distinct CDR3 sequences; 45% to 50% were seen once. The specimen sequenced was tumor-infiltrating naive CD4+ T cells sorted from the breast tumor. Noted subset: naive CD4+ T cells, CD4+CD45RA+CD25-. The receptors were sampled from a female donor with breast cancer.

The chain couples TRBV4-2 to TRBJ2-1; weak D call: TRBD2 (5 bases). V lost 3 bases and J lost 0, with 9 bases in between. Germline-derived CDR1 and CDR2 are LGHNA and YNFKEQ. This CDR3 has 15 amino acids. The CDR3 region has the DNA TGTGCCAGCAGCCACGACTACAACTCCTACAATGAGCAGTTCTTC. This gives the protein CASSHDYNSYNEQFF.

This clonotype was counted between two and nine times. This chain uses TRBV12-3 or TRBV12-4 with TRBJ2-1, with unresolved D. The CDR3 totals 13 residues. V was clipped by 3 bases and J by 2 bases, with 5 bases between them. CDR3 DNA sequence: TGTGCCAGCAGTTTCCGAACCTACAATGAGCAGTTCTTC. Amino acids: CASSFRTYNEQFF.

This rearrangement joins TRBV6-1 to TRBJ2-3; 10 bases map to TRBD2. The junction had 5 bases not matched to a gene; V was cut back by 2 bases and J by 6 bases. The germline V gene encodes CDR1 MNHNS and CDR2 SASEGT. The CDR3 contains 15 residues. The CDR3 DNA is TGTGCCAGCAGTGAAATAGCGGGAGGAGGGGATACGCAGTATTTT. It codes for CASSEIAGGGDTQYF.

The CDR3 sequence is CASSLTDGQAHYGYTF. In DNA form, the CDR3 reads TGTGCCAGCAGTCTCACTGACGGACAGGCCCACTATGGCTACACCTTC. The genes are TRBV6-6 and TRBJ1-2; 7 bases align to TRBD1. The V and J ends lost 5 bases and 3 bases, in that order; junction bases with no gene match: 12. Germline V CDR1 and CDR2: MNHNY, SVGAGI (reference sequence). This CDR3 is 16 amino acids long.

The chain joins TRBV4-1 to TRBJ1-5, with D possibly being TRBD1 (5 bases). This CDR3 comprises 15 residues. The germline V gene has CDR1 MGHRA and CDR2 YSYEKL. Deletions cut 0 bases from V and 6 bases from J, with 12 bases between. The CDR3 region is CASSQDSQGIQPQHF. CDR3 nucleotide sequence: TGCGCCAGCAGCCAAGATTCGCAGGGAATTCAGCCCCAGCATTTT.